The 22 T cell receptor beta chains below were found in one sample sequenced in a study of response to subunit inactivated influenza vaccine. TCRdb reprocessed the RT-PCR reads with MiXCR, giving one entry per CDR3 protein. The sample has around 480,000 distinct CDR3 sequences, about 15% seen once; the top ten hold 3%. The sample was CD4+ T cells sorted from PBMCs, taken around 25 months after vaccination. These receptors were obtained from a man between 50 and 69 years old who received an inactivated influenza vaccine.

The genes are TRBV7-2 and TRBJ2-7; TRBD2 matches 7 bases. V trimming: 1 base; J trimming: 3 bases; junction bases outside the gene matches: 3. The CDR3 is made up of 14 amino acids. Germline V gives CDR1 SGHTA, CDR2 FQGNSA. As DNA, the CDR3 is TGTGCCAGCAGCTTAGGAGCGGGGCGCTACGAGCAGTACTTC. Protein product: CASSLGAGRYEQYF.

The sample holds a few counts of this clonotype. The chain's CDR3 is CSASPSVETQYF. The CDR3 DNA reads as TGCAGTGCTAGTCCTAGCGTCGAGACCCAGTACTTC. The chain employs TRBV20-1 and TRBJ2-5, with D possibly matching TRBD2 (6 bases). This CDR3 has 12 residues. From germline, CDR1 is DFQATT and CDR2 SNEGSKA (reference sequence). Trimming removed 3 bases at V and 5 bases at J, with 10 bases between.

V and J are TRBV29-1 and TRBJ2-3; D remains ambiguous. The germline CDR1 and CDR2 sequences are SQVTM and ANQGSEA. Trimming removed 6 bases from V and 1 base from J, with 8 bases in between. CDR3 length equals 12 residues. The DNA for the CDR3 is TGCAGCGTCACTACAGGCACAGATACGCAGTATTTT. Its translation is CSVTTGTDTQYF.

This clonotype was detected a few times. The chain carries TRBV10-3 and TRBJ2-1; D possibly corresponds to TRBD1 (6 bases). CDR1 and CDR2 (germline): ENHRY, SYGVKD. The V and J ends lost 8 bases and 0 bases respectively, with 20 bases between them. This CDR3 contains 17 residues. CDR3 residues: CAIEARGGGTSYNEQFF. For the CDR3, the DNA is TGTGCCATCGAAGCCAGGGGCGGCGGAACCTCCTACAATGAGCAGTTCTTC.

This chain uses TRBV9 with TRBJ1-4; 9 bases map to TRBD1. CDR3 length: 14 residues. CDR1 and CDR2 (germline): SGDLS, YYNGEE. Trimming removed 3 bases from V and 7 bases from J; junction bases left unmatched: 4. The CDR3 region has the DNA TGTGCCAGCAGCGCGGGGACAGGGACTGAAAAACTGTTTTTT. Residues: CASSAGTGTEKLFF. The full variable domain, with the rest looked up from reference TRBV9 and TRBJ1-4, is DSGVTQTPKHLITATGQRVTLRCSPRSGDLSVYWYQQSLDQGLQFLIQYYNGEERAKGNILERFSAQQFPDLHSELNLSSLELGDSALYFCASSAGTGTEKLFFGSGTQLSVL.

The CDR3 sequence is CASSFTPPRGELFF. The CDR3 region has the DNA TGTGCCAGCAGTTTCACCCCCCCTCGCGGGGAGCTGTTTTTT. The V call is TRBV12-3 or TRBV12-4, the J call TRBJ2-2; D gene uncertain. The CDR3 length is 14 residues. Deletions cut 3 bases from V and 7 bases from J, with 12 bases between.

The chain has TRBV20-1 and TRBJ1-2; D unclear. Germline V CDR1 and CDR2: DFQATT, SNEGSKA (reference sequence). The CDR3 contains 17 residues. The V and J ends lost 5 bases and 1 base respectively, with 23 bases between them. As DNA, the CDR3 is TGCAGTGCTCCCCGAGGGTATACCCCCTCTATTAACTATGGCTACACCTTC. This translates into CSAPRGYTPSINYGYTF.

This clonotype was observed at least ten times. The CDR3 DNA follows: TGCGGCACACGGTGGGGTAGGGCCAAAAACATTCAGTACTTC. Amino acids: CGTRWGRAKNIQYF. The chain employs TRBV20-1 and TRBJ2-4; no clear D gene. The germline V gene encodes CDR1 DFQATT and CDR2 SNEGSKA (reference sequence). This CDR3 contains 14 residues.

This sequence joins TRBV11-2 and TRBJ1-2; TRBD1 aligns across 8 bases. The trim removed 6 bases at V and 8 bases at J, leaving 11 bases unmatched. Germline V gene lookup returns CDR1 SGHAT and CDR2 FQNNGV. This CDR3 is built from 14 residues. CDR3 nucleotides: TGTGCCAGCAGTCCTTCCAGGGGGCGCCTCGGCTACACCTTC. This sequence encodes CASSPSRGRLGYTF.

This clonotype was counted a few times. The chain has TRBV12-3 or TRBV12-4 and TRBJ1-2, with a tentative D call TRBD1 (5 bases). CDR3 length: 15 amino acids. Deletions cut 7 bases from V and 5 bases from J, with 20 bases between. The chain's CDR3 is CASTLRGTESYGYTF. The CDR3 DNA follows: TGTGCCAGCACCCTAAGGGGCACGGAATCGTATGGCTACACCTTC.

This clonotype was seen a handful of times. This chain uses TRBV29-1 with TRBJ2-4; possibly TRBD2 for D (6 bases). Trimming shortened V by 7 bases and J by 8 bases, and 18 bases separated the two germline ends. Germline V gene sequence: CDR1 SQVTM, CDR2 ANQGSEA. The CDR3 totals 13 residues. The CDR3 DNA is TGCAGCGCCTGCCGGGGTTCGGGAGACATTCAGTACTTC. Its protein product is CSACRGSGDIQYF.

V usage is TRBV7-2 and J usage is TRBJ2-7; the D call may be TRBD1 or TRBD2 (5 bases each). The CDR3 is 16 amino acids. Germline loops: CDR1 SGHTA, CDR2 FQGNSA. Trimming shortened V by 5 bases and J by 0 bases, and 17 bases separated the two germline ends. CDR3 loop: CASSARGSGSSYEQYF. DNA for the CDR3: TGTGCCAGCAGCGCACGCGGCTCAGGGAGCTCCTACGAGCAGTACTTC.

This clonotype was found a few times. This chain links TRBV10-3 with TRBJ2-1, with 11 bases aligning to TRBD2. The CDR3 runs 15 residues. With V trimmed by 8 bases and J by 0 bases, 3 bases remained unmatched. Germline values: CDR1 ENHRY, CDR2 SYGVKD. The chain's CDR3 is CAIGTSGGSYNEQFF. CDR3 nucleotides: TGTGCCATCGGAACTAGCGGGGGCTCCTACAATGAGCAGTTCTTC.

This clonotype was seen more than once but under ten times. The CDR3, as DNA: TGTGCCAGCAGCTTAGGTAGCGGGGACAAAGAGACCCAGTACTTC. Its translation is CASSLGSGDKETQYF. The rearrangement joins TRBV7-7 to TRBJ2-5, with 8 nucleotides matching TRBD2. CDR3 size: 15 residues. After removal of 1 base from V and 3 bases from J, the junction contained 4 bases not matched to a gene. Germline CDR1 is SSHAT and CDR2 is FNYEAQ (reference sequence).

The genes are TRBV20-1 and TRBJ2-1; D is perhaps TRBD2 (6 bases). Germline V gives CDR1 DFQATT, CDR2 SNEGSKA (reference sequence). Trimming pared 0 bases from V and 3 bases from J, leaving 9 bases between. This CDR3 contains 14 residues. The CDR3 region is CSAREGTGYNEQFF. In nucleotides, the CDR3 is TGCAGTGCTAGAGAGGGGACTGGCTACAATGAGCAGTTCTTC.

The chain uses TRBV2 and TRBJ2-1; 13 bases match TRBD2. The CDR3 contains 15 residues. The V gene end was trimmed by 5 bases and the J gene end by 7 bases; junction bases not matched to a gene: 5. Germline-derived CDR1 and CDR2 are SNHLY and FYNNEI. CDR3 in DNA: TGTGCCAGCAGTACTAGCGGGGGGGCCTTTAATGAGCAGTTCTTC. It specifies CASSTSGGAFNEQFF.

The table lists this clonotype with many counts. The chain combines TRBV28 with TRBJ2-3; D may be TRBD1 or TRBD2 (6 bases each). The CDR3 length is 17 residues. V shed 11 bases and J shed 3 bases, with 27 bases lying between them. Germline loops: CDR1 MDHEN, CDR2 SYDVKM. The CDR3 coding sequence is TGTGCCTCTAACCGTAACAACCGGGGGCTGGGAACAGATACGCAGTATTTT. Translated: CASNRNNRGLGTDTQYF. Combining the CDR3 with reference TRBV28 and TRBJ2-3 gives the whole variable domain DVKVTQSSRYLVKRTGEKVFLECVQDMDHENMFWYRQDPGLGLRLIYFSYDVKMKEKGDIPEGYSVSREKKERFSLILESASTNQTSMYLCASNRNNRGLGTDTQYFGPGTRLTVL.

This clonotype has a handful of counts. The CDR3 region has the DNA TGCGCCAGCAAGGCAGGAAACCAAGAGACCCAGTACTTC. Its protein product is CASKAGNQETQYF. The J gene is TRBJ2-5, the V gene TRBV5-1; D is unclear. Germline V gene data show CDR1 as SGHRS and CDR2 as YFSETQ. CDR3 size: 13 residues. Between the trimmed V and J ends, which lost 6 bases and 0 bases, there was a span of 9 bases.

V gene TRBV19 combines with J gene TRBJ1-5, with 8 positions matching TRBD1. Germline V gene data show CDR1 as LNHDA and CDR2 as SQIVND (reference sequence). CDR3 length equals 14 residues. The ends lost 3 bases at V and 9 bases at J; junction bases unmatched: 7. CDR3 residues: CASSMQGARTPQHF. CDR3 coding DNA: TGTGCCAGTAGTATGCAGGGGGCCAGGACGCCCCAGCATTTT. The variable domain in full, with the rest retrieved from reference TRBV19 and TRBJ1-5, is DGGITQSPKYLFRKEGQNVTLSCEQNLNHDAMYWYRQDPGQGLRLIYYSQIVNDFQKGDIAEGYSVSREKKESFPLTVTSAQKNPTAFYLCASSMQGARTPQHFGDGTRLSIL.

This clonotype showed up many times. In DNA, the CDR3 is TGCAGTGCGCCGTATCGACAAGACCACAACTATGGCTACACCTTC. It encodes CSAPYRQDHNYGYTF. V and J are TRBV20-1 and TRBJ1-2; D remains unclear. There are 15 residues in the CDR3. With 6 bases removed from V and 2 bases from J, the gap between germline ends came to 19 bases. Germline CDR1 DFQATT, CDR2 SNEGSKA (reference sequence).

The chain links TRBV6-1 to TRBJ1-5; 7 bases fit TRBD1. Germline assignment: CDR1 MNHNS and CDR2 SASEGT. V lost 10 bases and J lost 3; bases outside the gene matches: 6. The CDR3 sequence is 13 residues long. The CDR3 nucleotides read TGTGCCATCGGGACAGAATACAATCAGCCCCAGCATTTT. Its translation is CAIGTEYNQPQHF.

The chain links TRBV20-1 to TRBJ2-2, with a tentative D call TRBD2 (5 bases). Germline CDR1 DFQATT, CDR2 SNEGSKA (reference sequence). Trimming removed 0 bases from V and 3 bases from J, with 14 bases in between. CDR3 length equals 16 residues. CDR3 sequence: CSARDSRRADTGELFF. CDR3 coding DNA: TGCAGTGCTAGAGATTCTCGGCGAGCGGACACCGGGGAGCTGTTTTTT.